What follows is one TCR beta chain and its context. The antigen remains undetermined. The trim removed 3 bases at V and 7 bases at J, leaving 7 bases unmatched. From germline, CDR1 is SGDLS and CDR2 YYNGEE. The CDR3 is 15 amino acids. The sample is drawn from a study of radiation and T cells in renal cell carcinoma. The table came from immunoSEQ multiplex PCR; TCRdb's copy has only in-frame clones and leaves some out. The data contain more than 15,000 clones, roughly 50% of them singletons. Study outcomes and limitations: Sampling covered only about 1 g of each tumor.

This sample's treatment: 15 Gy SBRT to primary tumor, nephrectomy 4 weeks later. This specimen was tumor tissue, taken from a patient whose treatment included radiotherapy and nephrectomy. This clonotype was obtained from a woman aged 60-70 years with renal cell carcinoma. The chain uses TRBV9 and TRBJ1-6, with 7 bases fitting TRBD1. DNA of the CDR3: TGTGCCAGCAGCGCGTCCGCAGGGGGGAATTCACCCCTCCACTTT. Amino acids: CASSASAGGNSPLHF.